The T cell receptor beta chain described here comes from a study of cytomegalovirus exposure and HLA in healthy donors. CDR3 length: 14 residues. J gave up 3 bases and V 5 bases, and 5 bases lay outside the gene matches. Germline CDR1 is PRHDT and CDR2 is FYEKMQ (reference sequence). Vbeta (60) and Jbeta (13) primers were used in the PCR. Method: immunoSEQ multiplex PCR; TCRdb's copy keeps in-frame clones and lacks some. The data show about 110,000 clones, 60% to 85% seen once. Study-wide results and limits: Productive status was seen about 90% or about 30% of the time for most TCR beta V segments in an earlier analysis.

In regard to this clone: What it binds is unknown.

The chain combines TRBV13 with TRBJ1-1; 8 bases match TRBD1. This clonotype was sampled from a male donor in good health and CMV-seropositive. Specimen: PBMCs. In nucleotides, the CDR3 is TGTGCCAGCAGCGTTAACAGGGGGGACACTGAAGCTTTCTTT. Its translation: CASSVNRGDTEAFF.